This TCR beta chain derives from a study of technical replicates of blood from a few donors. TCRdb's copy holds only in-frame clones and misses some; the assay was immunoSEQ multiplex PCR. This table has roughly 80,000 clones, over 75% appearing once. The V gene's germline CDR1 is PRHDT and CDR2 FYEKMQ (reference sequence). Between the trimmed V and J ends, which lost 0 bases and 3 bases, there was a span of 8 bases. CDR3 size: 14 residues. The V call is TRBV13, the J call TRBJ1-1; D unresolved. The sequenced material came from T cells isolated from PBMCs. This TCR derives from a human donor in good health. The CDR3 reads CASSLGRGYTEAFF. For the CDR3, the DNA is TGTGCCAGCAGCTTAGGCCGTGGCTACACTGAAGCTTTCTTT.